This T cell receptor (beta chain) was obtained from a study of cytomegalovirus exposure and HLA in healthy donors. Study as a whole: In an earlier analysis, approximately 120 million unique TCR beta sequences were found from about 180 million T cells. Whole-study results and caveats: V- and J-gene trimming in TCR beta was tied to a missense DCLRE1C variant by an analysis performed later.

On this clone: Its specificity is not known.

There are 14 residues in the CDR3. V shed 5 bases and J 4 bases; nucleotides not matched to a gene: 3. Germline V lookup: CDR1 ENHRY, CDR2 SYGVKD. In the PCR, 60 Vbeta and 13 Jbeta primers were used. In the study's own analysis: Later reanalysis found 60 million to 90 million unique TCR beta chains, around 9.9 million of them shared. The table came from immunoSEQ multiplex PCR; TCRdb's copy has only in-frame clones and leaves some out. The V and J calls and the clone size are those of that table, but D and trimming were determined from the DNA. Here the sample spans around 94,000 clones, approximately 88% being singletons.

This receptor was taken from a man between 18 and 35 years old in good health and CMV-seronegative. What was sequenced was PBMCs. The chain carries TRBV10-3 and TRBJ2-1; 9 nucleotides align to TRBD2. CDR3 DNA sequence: TGTGCCATCAGTAGACTAGCGGATTACAATGAGCAGTTCTTC. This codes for CAISRLADYNEQFF.